This TCR beta chain originates from a study of CD8+ T cells in alopecia areata. Study-wide context: Severity scoring for treated patients was based on the percentage of affected scalp area.

From germline, CDR1 is MNHEY and CDR2 SMNVEV (reference sequence). The CDR3 spans 16 residues. V gave up 5 bases and J gave up 6 bases; unmatched junction bases: 7. As to treatment: oral pan-JAK inhibitor, 5-10 mg twice daily. Sampling of alopecia areata patients yielded lesional scalp punch biopsies as well as peripheral blood. Extracted RNA was reverse transcribed, and the resulting cDNA served as sequencing template. Using immunoSEQ multiplex PCR, the repertoire was profiled, and TCRdb retains in-frame clones only, with some absent. The sample has some 240,000 clones, more than 45% seen once. Broader study findings: Uncertainty remains about how baseline CD8+ expansion links to response, with one nonresponder.

Notes on this clone: What it recognizes is unknown.

The sequenced sample was CD4+ T cells sorted from blood, obtained at week 4, from a patient treated with tofacitinib. The chain uses TRBV27 and TRBJ2-1; 13 bases line up with TRBD2. This TCR was recovered from a human donor with alopecia areata. In DNA form, the CDR3 reads TGTGCCAGCAGTCCCCGGACTAGCGGGGGCGTCAATGAGCAGTTCTTC. Protein sequence: CASSPRTSGGVNEQFF.